Listed here are 9 T cell receptor beta chains from one sample, sequenced in a study of sequential checkpoint blockade in melanoma. Sequencing was performed with immunoSEQ multiplex PCR; in TCRdb, only in-frame clones are kept and a portion is missing. The profile covers tens of thousands of clones, with less than 75% appearing a single time and approximately 18% taken by the ten largest. The sample's treatment: randomized to nivolumab then ipilimumab (arm A) or the reverse (arm B). The sample in question was CD8+ T cells sorted from blood (inferred from file names), obtained from a patient given nivolumab and ipilimumab in sequence. These receptors were obtained from a human donor with melanoma.

This clone has more than one count but fewer than ten. The chain uses TRBV4-1 and TRBJ1-1, with D possibly TRBD1 on 5 matching bases. The CDR3 sequence is 16 residues long. From germline, CDR1 is MGHRA and CDR2 YSYEKL. Trimming took 4 bases from V and 7 from J, leaving 22 bases between them. This CDR3 reads CASSLFKVGPGGEAFF. CDR3 nucleotides: TGCGCCAGCAGCCTATTCAAAGTGGGGCCCGGGGGTGAAGCTTTCTTT.

Regarding this clone: This CDR3 is also generated by other DNA sequences in the sample. This CDR3 is CASRSGQGASTGANVLTF. The CDR3, as DNA: TGTGCCAGCAGATCGGGACAGGGGGCTTCAACTGGGGCCAACGTCCTGACTTTC. The J gene is TRBJ2-6, the V gene TRBV7-9, with 12 bases aligning to TRBD1. Germline V gives CDR1 SEHNR, CDR2 FQNEAQ (reference sequence). After removal of 6 bases from V and 2 bases from J, the junction contained 8 bases not matched to a gene. CDR3 length equals 18 residues. The variable domain in full, completed from reference TRBV7-9 and TRBJ2-6, reads DTGVSQNPRHKITKRGQNVTFRCDPISEHNRLYWYRQTLGQGPEFLTYFQNEAQLEKSRLLSDRFSAERPKGSFSTLEIQRTEQGDSAMYLCASRSGQGASTGANVLTFGAGSRLTVL.

This chain links TRBV28 with TRBJ1-2; 7 bases map to TRBD1. Per the germline V gene, CDR1 is MDHEN and CDR2 is SYDVKM. This CDR3 region has 15 residues. V trimming: 6 bases; J trimming: 4 bases; junction bases outside the gene matches: 11. DNA of the CDR3: TGTGCCAGCAGCCCCCCTGGACAGGCGCTCTATGGCTACACCTTC. It yields the protein CASSPPGQALYGYTF.

By sample fraction, this clone is medium-sized. V is TRBV5-5 and J is TRBJ1-1; D not resolved. Germline V gives CDR1 SGHKS, CDR2 YYEKEE (reference sequence). The CDR3 length is 13 residues. The V gene lost 0 bases and the J gene lost 4 bases, with 7 bases spanning the gap. The CDR3: CASSLDVFTEAFF. The CDR3 DNA is TGTGCCAGCAGCTTGGATGTCTTCACTGAAGCTTTCTTT.

The chain has TRBV21-1 and TRBJ1-2; the D call of TRBD1 is as the table states it, not checked on the DNA. TRBV21-1 is recorded as a pseudogene. The CDR3 is made up of 15 amino acids. The CDR3 is CASSTKGQGNYGYTF. The CDR3 DNA sequence: TGTGCCAGCAGCACCAAGGGCCAGGGGAACTATGGCTACACCTTC.

The rearrangement uses TRBV11-2 and TRBJ2-5; possible D gene TRBD2, 6 bases. The DNA end favors TRBJ2-7, so the J call may be wrong. The CDR3 loop spans 15 amino acids. Germline V gene sequence: CDR1 SGHAT, CDR2 FQNNGV. CDR3 region: CASRPTGVRSYEQYF. Here the CDR3 DNA reads TGTGCCAGCAGGCCGACGGGGGTTAGGTCCTACGAGCAGTACTTC.

The V and J genes are TRBV4-2 and TRBJ2-2; weak D call: TRBD2 (5 bases). Germline V CDR1 and CDR2: LGHNA, YNFKEQ. The CDR3 has 14 amino acids. V lost 4 bases and J 3 bases, leaving 9 bases between the germline ends. The CDR3: CASSLPGDTGELFF. The DNA of the CDR3 is TGTGCCAGCAGCCTTCCCGGGGACACCGGGGAGCTGTTTTTT.

The chain employs TRBV18 and TRBJ1-1; D possibly corresponds to TRBD1 (6 bases). Germline V CDR1 and CDR2: KGHSH, LQKENI. CDR3 length: 13 amino acids. Trimming took off 2 bases at V and 6 bases at J, with 10 bases between the two ends. The CDR3 sequence is CASSPTGWSEAFF. DNA of the CDR3: TGTGCCAGCTCACCAACAGGGTGGTCTGAAGCTTTCTTT.

In this sample, this clone turned up a few times. The chain is built from TRBV6-5 and TRBJ1-2; D is uncertain. The CDR3 sequence is 14 residues long. Per the germline V gene, CDR1 is MNHEY and CDR2 is SVGAGI. The V end lost 2 bases, the J end lost 6 bases, and 13 bases lay between the germline ends. For the CDR3, the DNA is TGTGCCAGCAGTTACGTGCGGGAAGGAGATGGCTACACCTTC. As protein: CASSYVREGDGYTF.